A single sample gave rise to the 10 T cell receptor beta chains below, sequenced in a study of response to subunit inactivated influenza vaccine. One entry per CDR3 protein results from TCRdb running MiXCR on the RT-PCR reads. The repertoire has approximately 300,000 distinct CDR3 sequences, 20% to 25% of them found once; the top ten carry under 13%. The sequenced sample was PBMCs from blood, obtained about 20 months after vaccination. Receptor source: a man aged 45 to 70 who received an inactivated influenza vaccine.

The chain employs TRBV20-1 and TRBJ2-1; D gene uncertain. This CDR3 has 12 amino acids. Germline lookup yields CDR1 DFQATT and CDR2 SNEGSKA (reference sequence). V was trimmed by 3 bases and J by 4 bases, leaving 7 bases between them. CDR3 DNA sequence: TGCAGTGCTAGGTTACAGTACAATGAGCAGTTCTTC. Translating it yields CSARLQYNEQFF.

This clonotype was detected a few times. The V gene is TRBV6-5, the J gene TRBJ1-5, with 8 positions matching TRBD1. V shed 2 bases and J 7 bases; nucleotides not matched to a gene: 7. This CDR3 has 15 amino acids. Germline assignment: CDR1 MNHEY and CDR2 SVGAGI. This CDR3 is CASSYGQGNLQPQHF. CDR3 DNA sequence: TGTGCCAGCAGTTACGGACAGGGAAATTTACAGCCCCAGCATTTT.

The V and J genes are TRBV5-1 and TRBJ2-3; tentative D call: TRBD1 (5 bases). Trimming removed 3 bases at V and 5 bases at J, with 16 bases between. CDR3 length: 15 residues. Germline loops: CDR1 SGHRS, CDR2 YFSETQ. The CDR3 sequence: CASSSRTSVRDTQYF. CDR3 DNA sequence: TGCGCCAGCAGCTCCCGGACATCGGTCCGAGATACGCAGTATTTT.

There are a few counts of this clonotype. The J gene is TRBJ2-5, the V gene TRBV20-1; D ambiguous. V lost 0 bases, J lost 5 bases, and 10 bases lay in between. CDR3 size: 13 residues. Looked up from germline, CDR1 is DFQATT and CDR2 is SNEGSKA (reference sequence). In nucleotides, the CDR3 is TGCAGTGCTAGAGATGCAGTCAAGGAGACCCAGTACTTC. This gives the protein CSARDAVKETQYF.

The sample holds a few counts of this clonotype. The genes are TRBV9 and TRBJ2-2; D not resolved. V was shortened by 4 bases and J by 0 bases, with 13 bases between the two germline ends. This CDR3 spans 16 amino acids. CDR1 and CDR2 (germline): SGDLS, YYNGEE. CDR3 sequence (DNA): TGTGCCAGCAGCTCCAACAGATACGCGAACACCGGGGAGCTGTTTTTT. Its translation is CASSSNRYANTGELFF.

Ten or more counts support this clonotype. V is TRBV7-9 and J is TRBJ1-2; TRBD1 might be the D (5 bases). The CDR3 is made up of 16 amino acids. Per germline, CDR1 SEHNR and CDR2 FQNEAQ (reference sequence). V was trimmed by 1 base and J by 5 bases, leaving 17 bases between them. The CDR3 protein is CASSLGTGAYLYGYTF. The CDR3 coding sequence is TGTGCCAGCAGCTTAGGAACCGGGGCCTACCTTTATGGCTACACCTTC.

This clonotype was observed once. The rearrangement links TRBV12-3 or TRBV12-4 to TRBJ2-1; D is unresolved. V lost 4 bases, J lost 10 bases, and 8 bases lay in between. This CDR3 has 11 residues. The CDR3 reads CASSSHGEQFF. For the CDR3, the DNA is TGTGCCAGCAGTTCCCACGGGGAGCAGTTCTTC.

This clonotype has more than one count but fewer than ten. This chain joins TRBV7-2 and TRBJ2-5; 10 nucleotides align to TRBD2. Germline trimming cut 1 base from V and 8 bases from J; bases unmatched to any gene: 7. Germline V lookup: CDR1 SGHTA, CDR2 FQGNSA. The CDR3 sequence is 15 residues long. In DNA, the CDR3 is TGTGCCAGCAGCTTAGTAACTAGCGGGGTACCCACCCAGTACTTC. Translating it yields CASSLVTSGVPTQYF. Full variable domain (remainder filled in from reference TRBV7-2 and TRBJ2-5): GAGVSQSPSNKVTEKGKDVELRCDPISGHTALYWYRQSLGQGLEFLIYFQGNSAPDKSGLPSDRFSAERTGGSVSTLTIQRTQQEDSAVYLCASSLVTSGVPTQYFGPGTRLLVL.

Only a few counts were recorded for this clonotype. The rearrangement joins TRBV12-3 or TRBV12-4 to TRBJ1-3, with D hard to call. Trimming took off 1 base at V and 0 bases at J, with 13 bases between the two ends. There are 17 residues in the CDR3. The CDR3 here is CASSLGALALSGNTIYF. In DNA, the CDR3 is TGTGCCAGCAGTTTAGGCGCACTAGCTCTCTCTGGAAACACCATATATTTT.

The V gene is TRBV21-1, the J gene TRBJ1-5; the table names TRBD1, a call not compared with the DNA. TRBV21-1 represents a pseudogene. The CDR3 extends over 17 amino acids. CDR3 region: CASSKGAGGNSNQPQHF. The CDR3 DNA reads TGTGCCAGCAGCAAAGGCGCAGGGGGCAATAGCAATCAGCCCCAGCATTTT.